These 20 T cell receptor beta chains originate from one sample sequenced in a study of cytomegalovirus exposure and HLA in healthy donors. The PCR used 60 Vbeta and 13 Jbeta primers. Profiled with immunoSEQ multiplex PCR; TCRdb holds only in-frame clones, not every one. The table shows some 120,000 clones, with around 73% occurring only once. Sample: PBMCs. These receptors all come from a man aged 25-45 years in good health and CMV-seropositive.

The rearrangement links TRBV18 to TRBJ2-7; D is possibly TRBD2 (6 bases). CDR1 is KGHSH, CDR2 LQKENI, per germline. The V end lost 2 bases, the J end lost 2 bases, and 16 bases lay between the germline ends. The length of the CDR3 is 16 residues. CDR3 sequence: CASSPNTGAPAYEQYF. Here the CDR3 DNA reads TGTGCCAGCTCACCAAACACGGGAGCCCCAGCCTACGAGCAGTACTTC. The whole variable domain, remainder taken from reference TRBV18 and TRBJ2-7, is NAGVMQNPRHLVRRRGQEARLRCSPMKGHSHVYWYRQLPEEGLKFMVYLQKENIIDESGMPKERFSAEFPKEGPSILRIQQVVRGDSAAYFCASSPNTGAPAYEQYFGPGTRLTVT.

V and J are TRBV10-3 and TRBJ2-3, with 8 bases matching TRBD2. CDR1 is ENHRY and CDR2 is SYGVKD in the germline V gene. This CDR3 has 14 amino acids. The junction had 2 bases not matched to a gene; V was cut back by 3 bases and J by 3 bases. Written as DNA, the CDR3 is TGTGCCATCAGTGAAGAGCGGGAGACAGATACGCAGTATTTT. Amino acids: CAISEERETDTQYF.

V usage is TRBV15 and J usage is TRBJ1-1, with 8 bases fitting TRBD1. J was trimmed by 1 base and V by 2 bases; bases with no gene match: 15. The CDR3 consists of 19 residues. The germline V gene has CDR1 LNHNV and CDR2 YYDKDF (reference sequence). This CDR3 reads CATSRHPRGQGKENTEAFF. Written as DNA, the CDR3 is TGTGCCACCAGCAGACACCCCCGAGGACAGGGTAAGGAGAACACTGAAGCTTTCTTT.

The chain joins TRBV9 to TRBJ2-2; D is uncertain. The ends were cut back, 3 bases at V and 5 bases at J, with 14 bases in the middle. The germline V gene has CDR1 SGDLS and CDR2 YYNGEE. This CDR3 is built from 15 residues. CDR3 in amino acids: CASSEENSPTGELFF. DNA for the CDR3: TGTGCCAGCAGCGAGGAGAATAGCCCAACCGGGGAGCTGTTTTTT. The complete variable domain, with remaining parts taken from reference TRBV9 and TRBJ2-2, reads DSGVTQTPKHLITATGQRVTLRCSPRSGDLSVYWYQQSLDQGLQFLIQYYNGEERAKGNILERFSAQQFPDLHSELNLSSLELGDSALYFCASSEENSPTGELFFGEGSRLTVL.

V gene TRBV6-5 combines with J gene TRBJ1-5, with a tentative D call TRBD1 (5 bases). This CDR3 is 13 amino acids long. Trimming pared 6 bases from V and 0 bases from J, leaving 6 bases between. Germline CDR1 MNHEY, CDR2 SVGAGI. Here the CDR3 reads CASRTGSNQPQHF. As DNA, the CDR3 is TGTGCCAGCAGAACAGGTAGCAATCAGCCCCAGCATTTT.

Turning to this clone: The junction shows a germline mismatch at one end, possibly a read error. V is TRBV4-3 and J is TRBJ2-5; 7 bases are a match to TRBD2. Germline values: CDR1 LGHNA, CDR2 YSLEER. The CDR3 runs to 12 residues. In DNA form, the CDR3 reads TGCGCCAGCAGCCAAGGGGAGGGCCCCTGGAACTTC. Residues: CASSQGEGPWNF.

Concerning this clone: This sample includes further DNA sequences coding for the same CDR3. The chain employs TRBV11-1 and TRBJ1-1; 9 nucleotides match TRBD1. CDR1 SGHAT and CDR2 FQDESV come from the germline V gene (reference sequence). The V segment lost 3 bases and the J segment 1 base; nucleotides outside the gene matches: 3. The CDR3 contains 15 residues. In nucleotides, the CDR3 is TGTGCCAGCAGCTTGGGGACAGGGCGGAACACTGAAGCTTTCTTT. Translation gives CASSLGTGRNTEAFF.

The chain recombines TRBV10-3 with TRBJ2-1; 11 bases agree with TRBD2. Trimming removed 0 bases from V and 7 bases from J; junction bases left unmatched: 5. CDR3 length equals 16 residues. Germline assignment: CDR1 ENHRY and CDR2 SYGVKD. CDR3: CAISESSGRGHNEQFF. CDR3 bases: TGTGCCATCAGTGAGTCTAGCGGGAGGGGTCATAATGAGCAGTTCTTC.

The chain links TRBV27 to TRBJ1-5; 7 nucleotides align to TRBD1. The germline CDR1 and CDR2 sequences are MNHEY and SMNVEV (reference sequence). Germline trimming cut 6 bases from V and 4 bases from J; bases unmatched to any gene: 12. CDR3 length: 16 amino acids. The CDR3 reads CASSQKRDRPNQPQHF. The DNA of the CDR3 is TGTGCCAGCAGCCAGAAAAGGGACAGACCAAATCAGCCCCAGCATTTT.

The chain combines TRBV29-1 with TRBJ2-6; D ambiguous. Germline CDR1 and CDR2: SQVTM and ANQGSEA. V was cut by 5 bases and J by 2 bases, with 10 bases left in between. The CDR3 is made up of 14 amino acids. DNA for the CDR3: TGCAGCGTTCCCCTTGAGCCTGGGGCCAACGTCCTGACTTTC. Translation: CSVPLEPGANVLTF.

The chain combines TRBV21-1 with TRBJ2-7; the table's D call TRBD2 went unverified against the DNA. TRBV21-1 is labeled a pseudogene. This CDR3 contains 17 residues. CDR3 in amino acids: CASSLEKGGEYSYEQYF. The CDR3 coding sequence is TGTGCCAGCAGCCTAGAAAAAGGAGGGGAGTATTCCTACGAGCAGTACTTC.

V gene TRBV28 combines with J gene TRBJ1-2; 8 nucleotides agree with TRBD1. Trimming cost V 8 bases and J 7 bases; bases outside gene matches: 12. The CDR3 is 14 amino acids. The germline gives CDR1 MDHEN, CDR2 SYDVKM. CDR3 nucleotide sequence: TGTGCCAGCGTTTTCACAGGGGGGCTTAGTGGCTACACCTTC. Residues: CASVFTGGLSGYTF.

The rearrangement links TRBV27 to TRBJ2-1, with 8 bases fitting TRBD2. Germline CDR1 reads MNHEY; CDR2 reads SMNVEV (reference sequence). After removal of 6 bases from V and 8 bases from J, the junction contained 9 bases not matched to a gene. CDR3 length: 14 amino acids. CDR3 sequence: CASSHQSGSHEQFF. In DNA form, the CDR3 reads TGTGCCAGCAGCCACCAGAGCGGGAGCCATGAGCAGTTCTTC.

The chain has TRBV27 and TRBJ2-1, with 9 bases matching TRBD1. Looked up from germline, CDR1 is MNHEY and CDR2 is SMNVEV (reference sequence). The ends lost 2 bases at V and 3 bases at J; junction bases unmatched: 2. This CDR3 comprises 15 residues. The CDR3 sequence is CASSLRDRVYNEQFF. Written as DNA, the CDR3 is TGTGCCAGCAGTTTACGGGACAGGGTCTACAATGAGCAGTTCTTC.

V usage is TRBV15 and J usage is TRBJ1-4, with 9 bases identical to TRBD1. The ends lost 0 bases at V and 10 bases at J; junction bases unmatched: 15. CDR1 and CDR2 (germline): LNHNV, YYDKDF (reference sequence). The CDR3 sequence is 18 residues long. This chain's CDR3 is CATSREANTGTGSVKLFF. Written as DNA, the CDR3 is TGTGCCACCAGCAGAGAAGCTAATACCGGGACAGGGTCAGTAAAACTGTTTTTT.

This clone was counted a few times. The chain combines TRBV6-5 with TRBJ1-1; a weak D match, TRBD1 (6 bases). V shed 1 base and J shed 1 base, with 10 bases lying between them. CDR3 length: 15 residues. Germline V gives CDR1 MNHEY, CDR2 SVGAGI. As DNA, the CDR3 is TGTGCCAGCAGTTACTACAGGGCCCCGAACACTGAAGCTTTCTTT. This encodes CASSYYRAPNTEAFF.

The chain is built from TRBV7-3 and TRBJ2-3; 13 bases map to TRBD2. The germline CDR1 and CDR2 sequences are SGHTA and FQGTGA. The CDR3 totals 15 residues. Trimming removed 5 bases from V and 4 bases from J; junction bases left unmatched: 3. The CDR3 region is CASSPTSGRADTQYF. Here the CDR3 DNA reads TGTGCCAGCAGCCCTACTAGCGGGAGGGCAGATACGCAGTATTTT.

This rearrangement joins TRBV6-4 to TRBJ2-2; 9 bases align to TRBD2. V shed 5 bases and J 7 bases; nucleotides not matched to a gene: 8. Germline V lookup: CDR1 MRHNA, CDR2 SNTAGT. This CDR3 comprises 15 residues. CDR3 amino acids: CASSSRSGSVGELFF. The DNA of the CDR3 is TGTGCCAGCAGTTCCCGTAGCGGGAGCGTCGGGGAGCTGTTTTTT.

The chain employs TRBV4-1 and TRBJ1-4; 9 bases fit TRBD1. The germline gives CDR1 MGHRA, CDR2 YSYEKL. V lost 1 base, J lost 8 bases, and 11 bases stayed unmatched. The CDR3 has 17 residues. CDR3: CASSQVVQGAPREKLFF. CDR3 nucleotide sequence: TGCGCCAGCAGCCAAGTCGTACAGGGGGCGCCTAGGGAAAAACTGTTTTTT.

With respect to this clone: The junction departs from germline at one end; a sequencing error may be responsible. The rearrangement links TRBV19 to TRBJ2-3, with TRBD2 identical over 10 bases. Germline CDR1 reads LNHDA; CDR2 reads SQIVND (reference sequence). There are 12 residues in the CDR3. CDR3 region: CASSTTGLAESF. The CDR3 nucleotides read TGTGCCAGTAGTACGACAGGACTAGCGGAATCTTTT. Together with reference TRBV19 and TRBJ2-3, the CDR3 gives the full variable domain: DGGITQSPKYLFRKEGQNVTLSCEQNLNHDAMYWYRQDPGQGLRLIYYSQIVNDFQKGDIAEGYSVSREKKESFPLTVTSAQKNPTAFYLCASSTTGLAESFGPGTRLTVL.